This TCR beta chain was sequenced in a study of blood T cell repertoires in COVID-19. As processed by the authors: From reference gene primer amplification, estimates of nucleated cell counts were derived. Only in-frame clones appear in the TCRdb table, and some are missing; sequencing was by immunoSEQ multiplex PCR. V, J and clone size derive from that table, while D and trimming were established from the DNA sequence. This table has some 230,000 clones, about 80% appearing once. Germline V gene lookup returns CDR1 LNHNV and CDR2 YYDKDF (reference sequence). V trimming: 5 bases; J trimming: 7 bases; junction bases outside the gene matches: 4. This CDR3 comprises 15 residues.

The source of this sequence is a woman in her thirties who had recovered from COVID-19. Sequenced: peripheral blood. This sequence joins TRBV15 and TRBJ1-6; 11 bases align to TRBD1. CDR3: CATSSRDRGNSPLHF. The CDR3 DNA is TGTGCCACCAGCTCCCGGGACAGGGGGAATTCACCCCTCCACTTT. Looking up the rest from reference TRBV15 and TRBJ1-6 gives the full variable domain: DAMVIQNPRYQVTQFGKPVTLSCSQTLNHNVMYWYQQKSSQAPKLLFHYYDKDFNNEADTPDNFQSRRPNTSFCFLDIRSPGLGDTAMYLCATSSRDRGNSPLHFGNGTRLTVT.